The source of this T cell receptor beta chain is a study of vaccination effects on CD4 cells after COVID-19. Before any sequencing was done, the ViraFEST assay used viral peptide pools to expand antigen-specific CD4+ T cells. Upon completion of 10 to 11 days in culture, CD4+ T cells were isolated. Recipients of the vaccine had no prior SARS-CoV-2 infection and negative nucleocapsid antibodies. Peptides at approximately 10 ug/ml and IL-2 at roughly 9.3 IU/ml were added to roughly 2 million PBMC per well. Only in-frame clones appear in the TCRdb table, and some are missing; sequencing was by immunoSEQ multiplex PCR. The sample lists 50,000 or so clones, 79% occurring once. CDR1 and CDR2 (germline): SGHNT, YYREEE (reference sequence). Trimming removed 0 bases at V and 0 bases at J, with 7 bases between. The CDR3 loop spans 15 amino acids. Study-wide findings and caveats: There was marked clonal contraction among infection- and vaccine-induced clones late after vaccination. The study had few convalescent patients and no early post-infection timepoints.

This clone was seen a handful of times. The antigen is unknown. This chain links TRBV5-4 with TRBJ1-5; D is unclear. This specimen consisted of CD4+ T cells from PBMCs cultured with HCoV-OC43 spike peptides, obtained before COVID-19 vaccination. Subset reported: HCoV-OC43 spike overlapping peptide pool stimulation. The receptor was derived from a human donor who received a COVID-19 vaccine. The CDR3 loop is CASSLAASSNQPQHF. In DNA, the CDR3 is TGTGCCAGCAGCTTGGCCGCGAGTAGCAATCAGCCCCAGCATTTT. The full variable domain, completed using reference TRBV5-4 and TRBJ1-5, is ETGVTQSPTHLIKTRGQQVTLRCSSQSGHNTVSWYQQALGQGPQFIFQYYREEENGRGNFPPRFSGLQFPNYSSELNVNALELDDSALYLCASSLAASSNQPQHFGDGTRLSIL.